The entry that follows covers one T cell receptor beta chain sequence. The antigen is unknown. Germline CDR1 reads SGDLS; CDR2 reads YYNGEE. The CDR3 runs 17 residues. The J segment lost 3 bases and the V segment lost 1 base, leaving 7 bases of the junction unmatched. The treatment denotes: some 19 received Ad26.COV2.S at low or high dose, single or two shots; about 5 received placebo; per-sample allocation not given. Vaccine and placebo recipients were sampled on day 63 after the first injection. Within Boston, the person who donated was an adult of 18-55 years. This sample is drawn from a study of Ad26.COV2.S vaccination and SARS-CoV-2 variants. Study background: Into the muscle, Ad26.COV2.S was dosed once or twice, 56 days apart.

Using immunoSEQ multiplex PCR, the repertoire was profiled, and TCRdb retains in-frame clones only, with some absent. The repertoire has around 370,000 clones, approximately 85% of them found once; the top ten carry roughly 3.3%. Whole-study findings and limits: Compared with placebo recipients, vaccine recipients had higher spike-specific TCR breadth. Recipients of vaccine and of placebo showed similar breadth of their non-spike TCR repertoires.

The sample here was peripheral blood, taken in a trial of Ad26.COV2.S vaccine versus placebo. V gene TRBV9 combines with J gene TRBJ2-5; 12 nucleotides agree with TRBD1. The receptor was derived from a person aged 18-60 years who received the Ad26.COV2.S COVID-19 vaccine or a placebo. CDR3 sequence (DNA): TGTGCCAGCAGCGTATCCGGGACAGGGGGCGGGGAAGAGACCCAGTACTTC. As protein: CASSVSGTGGGEETQYF.